The next 17 T cell receptor beta chains were all read from a single sample in a study of blood T cell repertoires in COVID-19. Assay used: immunoSEQ multiplex PCR; TCRdb lists only in-frame clones, some missing. The data contain roughly 140,000 clones, roughly 79% of them singletons. The material sequenced was peripheral blood. The receptors originated from a human donor with acute or convalescent COVID-19. The donor label of this sample is uncertain.

V is TRBV7-8 and J is TRBJ2-7, with 7 bases matching TRBD2. The CDR3 runs to 14 residues. The germline V gene encodes CDR1 SGHVS and CDR2 FQNEAQ. J gave up 4 bases and V 5 bases, and 8 bases lay outside the gene matches. CDR3 DNA sequence: TGTGCCAGCAGCCTCCTCGGGGGGAGATACGAGCAGTACGTC. This translates into CASSLLGGRYEQYV.

This rearrangement joins TRBV12-2 to TRBJ2-2; the table calls TRBD1, which could not be checked here. TRBV12-2 is an annotated pseudogene. The CDR3 contains 20 residues. The CDR3 reads CASRLGPPRMTGGVTGELFF. CDR3 DNA sequence: TGTGCAAGTCGCTTAGGCCCCCCCCGAATGACAGGGGGCGTCACCGGGGAGCTGTTTTTT.

Here the CDR3 DNA reads TGCGCCAGCAGCTTGAGGGCAGGGCCGGAAGCTGGCTACACCTTC. Translated: CASSLRAGPEAGYTF. The rearrangement links TRBV5-1 to TRBJ1-2, with D possibly being TRBD1 (5 bases). Looked up from germline, CDR1 is SGHRS and CDR2 is YFSETQ. The CDR3 loop spans 15 amino acids. Trimming pared 1 base from V and 7 bases from J, leaving 17 bases between.

The chain joins TRBV20-1 to TRBJ2-7, with 10 bases matching TRBD1. V was clipped by 3 bases and J by 10 bases; unmatched bases: 6. This CDR3 contains 12 residues. CDR1 is DFQATT, CDR2 SNEGSKA, per germline (reference sequence). Here the CDR3 DNA reads TGCAGTGCTAGTGGGGGGACAGGGGAACAGTACTTC. Residues: CSASGGTGEQYF.

The chain couples TRBV21-1 to TRBJ2-3; TRBD2 was called by the table and not checked on the DNA. TRBV21-1 is noted as a pseudogene. This CDR3 is built from 16 residues. The CDR3, as DNA: TGTGCCAGCAGCAAAGCGACTAGCGGGGAGTCAGATACGCAGTATTTT. This gives the protein CASSKATSGESDTQYF.

This chain uses TRBV10-2 with TRBJ1-1; TRBD1 matches at 10 bases. With V trimmed by 3 bases and J by 4 bases, 8 bases remained unmatched. Germline V lookup: CDR1 WSHSY, CDR2 SAAADI. This CDR3 has 16 amino acids. The CDR3 region is CASSDRDRGRSTEAFF. In DNA form, the CDR3 reads TGCGCCAGCAGTGACCGGGACAGGGGTCGATCCACTGAAGCTTTCTTT.

In DNA, the CDR3 is TGTGCCAGCAGGGGGAGAGGGAACACCGGGGAGCTGTTTTTT. Translated, it gives CASRGRGNTGELFF. V gene TRBV7-2 combines with J gene TRBJ2-2; perhaps TRBD2 as D (5 bases). V shed 6 bases and J shed 1 base, with 9 bases lying between them. The germline CDR1 and CDR2 sequences are SGHTA and FQGNSA. The CDR3 totals 14 residues. The full variable domain, rest sourced from reference TRBV7-2 and TRBJ2-2, is GAGVSQSPSNKVTEKGKDVELRCDPISGHTALYWYRQSLGQGLEFLIYFQGNSAPDKSGLPSDRFSAERTGGSVSTLTIQRTQQEDSAVYLCASRGRGNTGELFFGEGSRLTVL.

This rearrangement joins TRBV12-3 or TRBV12-4 to TRBJ1-4; D call uncertain. V lost 5 bases and J lost 10, with 11 bases in between. CDR3 length: 12 residues. The CDR3 sequence: CASSLTVGKLFF. CDR3 sequence (DNA): TGTGCCAGCAGTCTCACGGTTGGAAAACTGTTTTTT.

In nucleotides, the CDR3 is TGTGCCAGCAGCCTAAGACAGGGATTATCGGGCACTGAAGCTTTCTTT. It encodes CASSLRQGLSGTEAFF. The V gene is TRBV7-2, the J gene TRBJ1-1, with TRBD1 identical over 7 bases. The CDR3 sequence is 16 residues long. Germline V gene lookup returns CDR1 SGHTA and CDR2 FQGNSA. Germline trimming cut 5 bases from V and 4 bases from J; bases unmatched to any gene: 13.

The rearrangement uses TRBV24-1 and TRBJ1-2; 8 positions agree with TRBD1. The CDR3 extends over 15 amino acids. The V gene's germline CDR1 is KGHDR and CDR2 SFDVKD. Germline trimming cut 3 bases from V and 8 bases from J; bases unmatched to any gene: 10. CDR3 protein: CATSDPRDRFAGYTF. CDR3 bases: TGTGCCACCAGTGATCCCCGGGACAGGTTCGCGGGCTACACCTTC.

The chain uses TRBV7-9 and TRBJ1-2; 12 positions agree with TRBD1. The J segment lost 3 bases and the V segment lost 5 bases, leaving 7 bases of the junction unmatched. The germline gives CDR1 SEHNR, CDR2 FQNEAQ (reference sequence). CDR3 length: 16 residues. The CDR3 loop is CASSNVGTGGDYGYTF. In DNA, the CDR3 is TGTGCCAGCAGCAATGTTGGGACAGGGGGCGACTATGGCTACACCTTC.

This chain connects TRBV7-8 to TRBJ2-6; no clear D gene. V was shortened by 5 bases and J by 0 bases, with 11 bases between the two germline ends. Germline V CDR1 and CDR2: SGHVS, FQNEAQ. The CDR3 spans 16 residues. CDR3 DNA: TGTGCCAGCAGCGTTGGGCCGTTCTCTGGGGCCAACGTCCTGACTTTC. Protein sequence: CASSVGPFSGANVLTF.

Only one count was recorded for this clone. V usage is TRBV2 and J usage is TRBJ2-7; 9 positions agree with TRBD1. The CDR3 has 15 amino acids. Germline V gene data show CDR1 as SNHLY and CDR2 as FYNNEI. V lost 4 bases and J lost 3; bases outside the gene matches: 7. CDR3 sequence reads: CASSASGTGNYEQYF. CDR3 nucleotides: TGTGCCAGCAGTGCCTCCGGGACAGGGAACTACGAGCAGTACTTC.

The chain uses TRBV6-5 and TRBJ2-7; 8 bases fit TRBD1. Losses at the gene ends were 8 bases for V and 6 bases for J; bases not matched to a gene: 12. The CDR3 sequence is 14 residues long. CDR1 and CDR2 from the germline V gene are MNHEY and SVGAGI. In DNA, the CDR3 is TGTGCCAGCTACCAGACAGGGGCGACCGCCGAGCAGTACTTC. Translated: CASYQTGATAEQYF.

V usage is TRBV6-2 or TRBV6-3 and J usage is TRBJ2-3, with D perhaps matching TRBD1 (7 bases). Trimming cost V 0 bases and J 6 bases, with 13 bases left between them. The CDR3 runs to 15 residues. The germline V gene has CDR1 MNHEY and CDR2 SVGEGT. The CDR3, as DNA: TGTGCCAGCAGTTACTCTGGGCAGGGGGGCGATACGCAGTATTTT. It translates to CASSYSGQGGDTQYF.

CDR3 sequence: CASSPEVRQDNQPQHF. For the CDR3, the DNA is TGCGCCAGCAGCCCAGAGGTTCGGCAGGACAATCAGCCCCAGCATTTT. The J gene is TRBJ1-5, the V gene TRBV4-1; unclear D gene. The CDR3 runs 16 residues. V lost 4 bases, J lost 3 bases, and 16 bases lay in between. Per the germline V gene, CDR1 is MGHRA and CDR2 is YSYEKL.

The chain is built from TRBV19 and TRBJ2-1, with D possibly TRBD1 on 6 matching bases. The V end lost 6 bases, the J end lost 8 bases, and 11 bases lay between the germline ends. The CDR3 extends over 12 amino acids. Germline CDR1 is LNHDA and CDR2 is SQIVND (reference sequence). This chain's CDR3 is CASSTRGYEQFF. CDR3 DNA sequence: TGTGCCAGTAGCACCAGGGGCTATGAGCAGTTCTTC.